This T cell receptor (beta chain) was documented in a study of T-cell reconstitution after alpha-beta-depleted transplantation in children. The germline V gene encodes CDR1 MNHEY and CDR2 SVGAGI. After removal of 3 bases from V and 7 bases from J, the junction contained 3 bases not matched to a gene. This CDR3 has 14 amino acids. For TCRbeta, the library was prepared with unique molecular identifiers. Each CDR3 protein is one row after TCRdb ran MiXCR on the PCR reads. The data contain about 540,000 distinct CDR3 sequences, around 18% of them singletons. The material was PBMCs from the stem cell graft donor, obtained from the stem cell graft. The rearrangement joins TRBV6-5 to TRBJ2-4; 10 nucleotides match TRBD1. The TCR was taken from a human donor who donated a stem cell graft to a child with acute lymphoblastic leukemia. CDR3 nucleotides: TGTGCCAGCAGTTATGGGACAGGGGCGAACATTCAGTACTTC. Encoded protein: CASSYGTGANIQYF.